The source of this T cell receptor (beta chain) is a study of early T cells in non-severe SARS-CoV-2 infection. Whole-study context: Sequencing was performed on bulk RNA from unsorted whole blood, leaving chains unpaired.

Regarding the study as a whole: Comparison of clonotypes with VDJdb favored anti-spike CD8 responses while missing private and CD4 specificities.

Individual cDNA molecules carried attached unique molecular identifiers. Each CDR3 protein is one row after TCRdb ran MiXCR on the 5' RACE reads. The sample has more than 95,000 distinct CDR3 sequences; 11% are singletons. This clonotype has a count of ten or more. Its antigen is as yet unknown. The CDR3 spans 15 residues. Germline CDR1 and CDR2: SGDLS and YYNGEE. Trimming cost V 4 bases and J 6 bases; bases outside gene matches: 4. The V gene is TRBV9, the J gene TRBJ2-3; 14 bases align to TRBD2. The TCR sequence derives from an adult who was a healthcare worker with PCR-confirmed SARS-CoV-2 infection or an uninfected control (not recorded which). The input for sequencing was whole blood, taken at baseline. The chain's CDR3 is CASSPRTSGGDTQYF. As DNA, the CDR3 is TGTGCCAGCAGCCCGCGGACTAGCGGGGGGGATACGCAGTATTTT.